This T cell receptor (beta chain) was identified during a study of T-cell memory formation after mild COVID-19. Study results and limitations: Some clones that responded turned up in pre-infection memory, which suggests that cross-reactive memory joined in.

Using constant-segment primers, 5'RACE produced TCR alpha and TCR beta cDNA libraries carrying sample barcodes and UMIs. TCRdb re-called the 5' RACE reads through MiXCR, storing one row per CDR3 protein. The sample contains 390,000 or so distinct CDR3 sequences, roughly 15% of which appear only once. CDR1 and CDR2 (germline): DFQATT, SNEGSKA (reference sequence). V shed 6 bases, J shed 12 bases, and the junction held 10 bases outside the gene matches. The CDR3 has 11 amino acids. This clonotype was detected only a few times. The antigen remains unidentified. This sequence originates from a man aged 18-30 years who had mild COVID-19 (a few samples of this study predate the infection). Cell type and time point are not known. Source material: PBMCs or a T cell subset sorted from them (not recorded which). The V gene is TRBV20-1, the J gene TRBJ1-2; 7 bases agree with TRBD1. CDR3 nucleotides: TGCAGTGCGATATTAAGGGACAGTCACACCTTC. It yields the protein CSAILRDSHTF.